This T cell receptor (beta chain) is from a study of technical replicates of blood from several donors. Measured with immunoSEQ multiplex PCR; TCRdb has only the in-frame clones, and not every one. The sample lists about 66,000 clones; 88% were seen once. Sequenced: PBMCs. This TCR was sampled from a human donor in good health. Some clones in this sample may be carry-over from other donors' samples.

The CDR3 loop reads CASSQGGHYGYTF. As DNA, the CDR3 is TGTGCCAGCAGCCAAGGGGGACACTATGGCTACACCTTC. The chain combines TRBV27 with TRBJ1-2, with D perhaps matching TRBD1 (6 bases). CDR1 and CDR2 from the germline V gene are MNHEY and SMNVEV (reference sequence). The CDR3 spans 13 residues. The ends were cut back, 6 bases at V and 3 bases at J, with 11 bases in the middle.